These T cell receptor beta chains were read from a single sample in a study of PD-1 blockade in classical Hodgkin lymphoma. Here immunoSEQ multiplex PCR was the method, and the copy in TCRdb shows in-frame clones only, minus some. Of about 20,000 clones listed, roughly 80% are singletons. Sequenced material: peripheral blood mononuclear cells (PBMCs), taken before the fourth cycle of nivolumab. These receptors were taken from a human donor with classical Hodgkin lymphoma. Each CDR3 is given with its conserved first and last residue.

CDR3 protein,V gene
CASRGPEAGQPQHF,TRBV28
CAIAGGERSPLHF,TRBV10-3
CASSAGTGFYEQYF,TRBV9
CASSPGGSSYEQYF,TRBV18
CASSWGQGVSGYTF,TRBV5-6
CASRSASTGANSPLHF,TRBV18
CSVEEVYYEQFF,TRBV29-1
CASSYSGGEFYEQYF,TRBV6-5
CASSQDRGWDNYGYTF,TRBV4-3
CASSGQGSLETQYF,TRBV6-5
CAWSVGPWEGGTGELFF,TRBV30
CASSPRPVSSYEQYF,TRBV7-6
CASSWTSQETQYF,TRBV6-5
CAWSLGSIGGVNEKLFF,TRBV30
CASSPRSGTSQETQYF,TRBV7-8
CASMIMNTEAFF,TRBV6-1
CASSLSGEAATDTQYF,TRBV5-1
CASTKLAGGVTDTQYF,TRBV27
CASSYSATLAKNIQYF,TRBV6-5
CASSPLDRQETQYF,TRBV18
CASSLKAGDHGCTF,TRBV7-6
CASSEAGDTEAFF,TRBV2
CASRFGQAHNSPLHF,TRBV5-5
CASSPDRDTEAFF,TRBV6-1
CASSLQGNTEAFF,TRBV27
CASSQESTGGPFGEQFF,TRBV4-1
CASSQDTDSSDSGEQFF,TRBV4-1
CASGLGTGVTWTDTQYF,TRBV12-5
CASSLGVGAHYGYTF,TRBV7-3
CASMFRGGGYTF,TRBV27
CASNSPGTFDDQPQHF,TRBV7-2
CASSQERDEQYF,TRBV18
CASSRQGPNTGELFF,TRBV11-3
CASSRQGPPYGYTF,TRBV2
CASSLDSRHYEQYF,TRBV5-1
CSAMGTGPLHF,TRBV20-1
CASSFAGQGLTGELFF,TRBV5-1
CASSQTGGGTEAFF,TRBV4-1
CASSLDSLLSYNEQFF,TRBV5-4
CASSRGEHSYEQYF,TRBV13
CASSQSTGREDGYTF,TRBV4-3
CATSGTGTTDTQYF,TRBV10-3
CATSSRQGVVKNIQYF,TRBV15
CASSMWTAGNTIYF,TRBV6-5
CASSAGGNTEAFF,TRBV7-6
CASVGGPGELFF,TRBV6-6
CASSPLRQGRIYGYTF,TRBV18
CASSFGGQSYEQYF,TRBV5-1
CAISESTGLTNTEAFF,TRBV10-3
CASSPQLVIQETQYF,TRBV28
CASSYRTLHGELFF,TRBV6-6
CASSSVAAYNSPLHF,TRBV5-6